Detailed here is one T cell receptor beta chain. In the study's own analysis: It was from reference gene primer amplification that nucleated cell counts were estimated. Sequenced by immunoSEQ multiplex PCR; TCRdb stores in-frame clones only, minus some. For V, J and clone size, that table is used; D and trimming come from the DNA. Among roughly 120,000 clones listed, 85% to 90% were seen once. This record comes from a study of blood T cell repertoires in COVID-19. For the study at large: Sites across the United States, Italy and Spain contributed samples from acute and convalescent COVID-19. T cells, B-cell-depleted T cells, or PBMCs supplied cDNA or gDNA.

CDR3 size: 12 residues. The V segment lost 8 bases and the J segment 5 bases; nucleotides outside the gene matches: 6. Germline CDR1 and CDR2: GTSNPN and SVGIG (reference sequence). Sequences were obtained from peripheral blood. The receptor was derived from a woman aged 45-65 years with acute or convalescent COVID-19. The chain combines TRBV30 with TRBJ2-5, with 9 bases fitting TRBD1. CDR3 loop: CAADRGRETQYF. CDR3 nucleotide sequence: TGTGCCGCGGACAGGGGCCGGGAGACCCAGTACTTC.